Below, 2 T cell receptor beta chains from the same sample are listed, as sequenced in a study of T cell responses to AZD1222 COVID-19 vaccine. Sequencing used immunoSEQ multiplex PCR; TCRdb keeps in-frame clones, though not all of them. The sample has about 140,000 clones, over 80% seen once. This specimen consisted of peripheral blood, obtained 28 days after the second AZD1222 dose. These receptors originate from an adult who received the AZD1222 COVID-19 vaccine.

The chain is built from TRBV27 and TRBJ2-1; tentative D call: TRBD2 (5 bases). Trimming removed 5 bases from V and 9 bases from J, with 11 bases in between. This CDR3 region has 12 residues. The germline CDR1 and CDR2 sequences are MNHEY and SMNVEV (reference sequence). Here the CDR3 reads CASSTAGVEQFF. The CDR3 DNA follows: TGTGCCAGCAGTACTGCCGGGGTTGAGCAGTTCTTC.

This chain uses TRBV30 with TRBJ2-3; TRBD2 agrees at 11 bases. This CDR3 comprises 15 residues. Trimming took 3 bases from V and 2 from J; bases not matched to a gene: 4. Per germline, CDR1 GTSNPN and CDR2 SVGIG (reference sequence). Here the CDR3 DNA reads TGTGCCTGGAGCGGACTAGCGGGCTTCACAGATACGCAGTATTTT. It is translated as CAWSGLAGFTDTQYF.